This entry describes one T cell receptor beta chain. Primed by a sample-barcoded 5' primer and a J-beta primer mix, a second PCR proceeded for 7 to 11 cycles. TCRdb re-analysed the 5' RACE reads in MiXCR, keeping a single row per CDR3 protein. The sample yields 1.5 million to 2 million distinct CDR3 sequences, around half seen once. This entry comes from a study of blood T cells in healthy people across ages. The CDR3 spans 15 residues. Germline CDR1 is PRHDT and CDR2 is FYEKMQ (reference sequence). Trimming pared 6 bases from V and 1 base from J, leaving 14 bases between. V usage is TRBV13 and J usage is TRBJ2-3, with D possibly TRBD2 on 6 matching bases. Sequencing used blood. This receptor was taken from a woman aged 40 to 49 in good health. CDR3 nucleotides: TGTGCCAGCAGAGTGGAGGGGATGGGCACAGATACGCAGTATTTT. Protein product: CASRVEGMGTDTQYF.